This record covers a single TCR beta chain. Its specificity is unknown. These data belong to a study of T cell responses to AZD1222 COVID-19 vaccine. Combined were second doses at about 4 or about 12 weeks. Sequencing was performed with immunoSEQ multiplex PCR; in TCRdb, only in-frame clones are kept and a portion is missing. Of some 99,000 clones in the sample, 84% were seen once. CDR1 and CDR2 from the germline V gene are SGHNT and YYREEE (reference sequence). The CDR3 loop spans 12 amino acids. V lost 0 bases and J lost 2, with 0 bases in between. General study findings and limits: Baseline seropositivity occurred in only 5 to 7 AZD1222 recipients. Mapped onto spike, vaccine-associated CD4 TCRs spanned it and were dominant at 160-218 and 743-854. Repertoire sampling was restricted to post-peak T cell response timepoints.

V and J are TRBV5-4 and TRBJ1-3; D call uncertain. The sequence was collected from an adult who received the AZD1222 COVID-19 vaccine. The starting material was peripheral blood, obtained 28 days after the second AZD1222 dose. DNA for the CDR3: TGTGCCAGCAGCTTGGCTGGAAACACCATATATTTT. Encoded protein: CASSLAGNTIYF.